Presented here are 30 T cell receptor beta chains from one specimen sequenced in a study of blood T cell repertoires in COVID-19. Some clones are missing from TCRdb's copy, which holds only in-frame ones; the method was immunoSEQ multiplex PCR. This sample has 40,000 to 55,000 clones, with more than 90% found just once. Sample: peripheral blood. All receptors derive from a woman of 80 years or more with acute or convalescent COVID-19.

The genes are TRBV3-1 (or the pseudogene TRBV3-2) and TRBJ2-3; TRBD2 matches at 7 bases. From germline, CDR1 is LGHDT and CDR2 YNNKEL (reference sequence). J lost 7 bases, V lost 2 bases, and 15 bases had no gene match. CDR3 length: 17 amino acids. CDR3 nucleotides: TGTGCCAGCAGCCAAACGAGGGGTGGGACTATTCCTTATACGCAGTATTTT. Protein sequence: CASSQTRGGTIPYTQYF.

The rearrangement links TRBV24-1 to TRBJ1-2; no clear D. Germline V gives CDR1 KGHDR, CDR2 SFDVKD. There are 13 residues in the CDR3. V dropped 4 bases and J dropped 6 bases, with 11 bases sitting between them. As DNA, the CDR3 is TGTGCCACCAGTGACACTAGGTGGGATGGCTACACCTTC. Amino acids: CATSDTRWDGYTF.

The V and J genes are TRBV7-9 and TRBJ2-1; TRBD2 matches at 13 bases. Per germline, CDR1 SEHNR and CDR2 FQNEAQ (reference sequence). The ends lost 5 bases at V and 6 bases at J; junction bases unmatched: 16. This CDR3 has 19 amino acids. DNA for the CDR3: TGTGCCAGCAGCGCCTCGCGGACTAGCGGGAGAATTGGAAGCAATGAGCAGTTCTTC. This gives the protein CASSASRTSGRIGSNEQFF.

The chain is built from TRBV7-9 and TRBJ1-1; 8 bases fit TRBD1. Germline trimming cut 5 bases from V and 5 bases from J; bases unmatched to any gene: 16. The CDR3 has 17 residues. Per germline, CDR1 SEHNR and CDR2 FQNEAQ (reference sequence). The CDR3 region has the DNA TGTGCCAGCAGCCCTCGTTCGACAGGGGCTGGCGGTACTGAAGCTTTCTTT. This gives the protein CASSPRSTGAGGTEAFF.

This chain links TRBV12-3 or TRBV12-4 with TRBJ2-1; D might be TRBD2 (5 bases). V was shortened by 1 base and J by 15 bases, with 10 bases between the two germline ends. This CDR3 contains 11 residues. The CDR3 nucleotides read TGTGCCAGCAGTTTAGTCCGGGAACGGTTCTTC. It translates to CASSLVRERFF.

The chain joins TRBV29-1 to TRBJ2-1; TRBD2 agrees at 12 bases. J gave up 9 bases and V 7 bases, and 10 bases lay outside the gene matches. The CDR3 contains 14 residues. Germline V gives CDR1 SQVTM, CDR2 ANQGSEA. The CDR3 DNA follows: TGCAGCGCTCAAGTCACTAGCGGGAGGAGTGAGCAGTTCTTC. It yields the protein CSAQVTSGRSEQFF.

The chain employs TRBV14 and TRBJ2-1, with 12 positions matching TRBD2. Germline V gene lookup returns CDR1 SGHDN and CDR2 FVKESK. The CDR3 has 17 residues. V lost 3 bases to trimming and J lost 0 bases; unmatched junction nucleotides: 3. The CDR3 DNA is TGTGCCAGCAGCCAGACGACTAGCGGGAGCTCCTACAATGAGCAGTTCTTC. This encodes CASSQTTSGSSYNEQFF.

This clone was seen only a few times. The gene calls are TRBV20-1 and TRBJ2-3; D perhaps matches TRBD1 (5 bases). The CDR3 extends over 18 amino acids. Trimming stripped 3 bases from V and 5 bases from J, with 27 bases between. CDR1 and CDR2 (germline): DFQATT, SNEGSKA (reference sequence). The CDR3: CSASGGDELVWGRDTQYF. The DNA for the CDR3 is TGCAGTGCTAGTGGCGGAGATGAACTGGTATGGGGCAGAGATACGCAGTATTTT.

The gene calls are TRBV10-1 and TRBJ2-3; 13 positions agree with TRBD2. CDR3 length: 17 residues. Germline CDR1 and CDR2: WNHNN and SYGVQD (reference sequence). The V segment lost 8 bases and the J segment 5 bases; nucleotides outside the gene matches: 13. The CDR3 DNA reads as TGCGCCAGCGGAAATGGACTAGCGGGAGAAGGTGGAGATACGCAGTATTTT. Translating gives CASGNGLAGEGGDTQYF.

J is TRBJ1-1 and V is TRBV6-5, with D tentatively TRBD1 (6 bases). Per the germline V gene, CDR1 is MNHEY and CDR2 is SVGAGI. This CDR3 has 14 amino acids. Trimming removed 6 bases at V and 2 bases at J, with 13 bases between. The CDR3 loop is CASSRGTSNTEAFF. The DNA of the CDR3 is TGTGCCAGCAGCCGTGGGACATCCAACACTGAAGCTTTCTTT.

The V gene is TRBV14, the J gene TRBJ2-7; TRBD2 is a possible D gene (6 bases). The CDR3 length is 15 residues. The V end was cut by 4 bases, the J end by 2 bases, with 15 bases between. The germline V gene has CDR1 SGHDN and CDR2 FVKESK. The CDR3 sequence is CASSRGNSGTYEQYF. Written as DNA, the CDR3 is TGTGCCAGCAGCCGAGGCAATAGCGGAACCTACGAGCAGTACTTC.

The J gene is TRBJ2-7, the V gene TRBV27; the match to TRBD2 covers 14 bases. Germline CDR1 reads MNHEY; CDR2 reads SMNVEV (reference sequence). Trimming cost V 2 bases and J 6 bases; bases outside gene matches: 9. The CDR3 is 17 residues long. The CDR3 DNA reads TGTGCCAGCAGTTTACTCCACCCGGGACTAGCGGGAGCCGAGCAGTACTTC. Translated, it gives CASSLLHPGLAGAEQYF.

The rearrangement uses TRBV5-4 and TRBJ2-1; TRBD1 aligns across 10 bases. The germline CDR1 and CDR2 sequences are SGHNT and YYREEE (reference sequence). The J segment lost 8 bases and the V segment lost 4 bases, leaving 9 bases of the junction unmatched. This CDR3 is 15 amino acids long. CDR3 DNA: TGTGCCAGCAGCACACCGGGACAGGGGAGGGATGAGCAGTTCTTC. Translation gives CASSTPGQGRDEQFF. Filled out from reference TRBV5-4 and TRBJ2-1, the complete variable domain reads ETGVTQSPTHLIKTRGQQVTLRCSSQSGHNTVSWYQQALGQGPQFIFQYYREEENGRGNFPPRFSGLQFPNYSSELNVNALELDDSALYLCASSTPGQGRDEQFFGPGTRLTVL.

Of note for this clone: One end of the junction varies from germline; a read error may be responsible. The chain is built from TRBV20-1 and TRBJ2-7, with a tentative D call TRBD2 (7 bases). The CDR3 covers 16 residues. Germline CDR1 reads DFQATT; CDR2 reads SNEGSKA (reference sequence). Here the CDR3 reads CCASGGGWGASYEQYF. The CDR3 region has the DNA TGCTGTGCTAGTGGGGGGGGCTGGGGGGCCTCCTACGAGCAGTACTTC.

The chain links TRBV5-1 to TRBJ1-5, with 9 bases fitting TRBD1. Germline loops: CDR1 SGHRS, CDR2 YFSETQ. Trimming removed 4 bases from V and 6 bases from J; junction bases left unmatched: 5. The CDR3 is 14 amino acids. The CDR3 DNA reads TGCGCCAGCAGCCCGGACAGGGGAGGTCAGCCCCAGCATTTT. It codes for CASSPDRGGQPQHF.

The sample holds one count of this clone. The rearrangement links TRBV27 to TRBJ1-1, with TRBD1 identical over 8 bases. The CDR3 spans 15 residues. From germline, CDR1 is MNHEY and CDR2 SMNVEV (reference sequence). The V and J ends lost 5 bases and 1 base, in that order; junction bases with no gene match: 6. The CDR3 reads CASSLRTGTNTEAFF. The CDR3 DNA follows: TGTGCCAGCAGTCTTCGGACAGGGACGAACACTGAAGCTTTCTTT.

The chain is built from TRBV5-1 and TRBJ2-7; the match to TRBD1 covers 11 bases. Germline V CDR1 and CDR2: SGHRS, YFSETQ. Unmatched junction bases numbered 6, after V lost 4 bases and J lost 6 bases. The CDR3 length is 14 residues. The CDR3 DNA sequence: TGCGCCAGCAGCCCGGAGGGACAGGGGGTCGAGCAGTACTTC. As protein: CASSPEGQGVEQYF.

The chain is built from TRBV7-9 and TRBJ1-1, with D possibly being TRBD1 (5 bases). The CDR3 runs 12 residues. V was shortened by 11 bases and J by 3 bases, with 13 bases between the two germline ends. From germline, CDR1 is SEHNR and CDR2 FQNEAQ (reference sequence). CDR3 sequence: CAPGEVDTEAFF. For the CDR3, the DNA is TGTGCCCCGGGGGAGGTGGACACTGAAGCTTTCTTT.

The chain carries TRBV2 and TRBJ1-3; TRBD1 might be the D (5 bases). The length of the CDR3 is 17 residues. The germline V and J ends were trimmed by 1 base and 0 bases, with 13 bases remaining between them. CDR1 SNHLY and CDR2 FYNNEI come from the germline V gene. The CDR3 bases are TGTGCCAGCAGTGAAGTGGGGGGAACCGCCTCTGGAAACACCATATATTTT. This sequence encodes CASSEVGGTASGNTIYF.

This clone was found a few times. V gene TRBV6-5 combines with J gene TRBJ2-7; 7 bases line up with TRBD1. CDR3 size: 14 residues. CDR1 is MNHEY and CDR2 is SVGAGI in the germline V gene. Unmatched junction bases numbered 5, after V lost 0 bases and J lost 6 bases. The CDR3 loop is CASSYSRQGFEQYF. Here the CDR3 DNA reads TGTGCCAGCAGTTACTCAAGACAGGGATTCGAGCAGTACTTC.

CDR3 sequence (DNA): TGCGCCAGCAGCCAAGAGATCGCCCGGACTAGCGGGACTTCTAGGTCCTACGAGCAGTACTTC. This sequence encodes CASSQEIARTSGTSRSYEQYF. The chain joins TRBV4-1 to TRBJ2-7; 12 bases are a match to TRBD2. V lost 0 bases to trimming and J lost 1 base; unmatched junction nucleotides: 16. Germline CDR1 reads MGHRA; CDR2 reads YSYEKL. This CDR3 comprises 21 residues.

The chain joins TRBV7-2 to TRBJ2-7; D possibly corresponds to TRBD2 (6 bases). This CDR3 is 13 amino acids long. Germline CDR1 reads SGHTA; CDR2 reads FQGNSA. V shed 5 bases and J shed 3 bases, with 11 bases lying between them. CDR3 sequence reads: CASSGGRRYEQYF. DNA of the CDR3: TGTGCCAGCAGCGGAGGGAGACGCTACGAGCAGTACTTC. Combining the CDR3 with reference TRBV7-2 and TRBJ2-7 gives the whole variable domain GAGVSQSPSNKVTEKGKDVELRCDPISGHTALYWYRQSLGQGLEFLIYFQGNSAPDKSGLPSDRFSAERTGGSVSTLTIQRTQQEDSAVYLCASSGGRRYEQYFGPGTRLTVT.

The V and J genes are TRBV7-9 and TRBJ2-5; maybe TRBD2 (5 bases). The V and J ends lost 3 bases and 0 bases respectively, with 8 bases between them. The germline CDR1 and CDR2 sequences are SEHNR and FQNEAQ (reference sequence). This CDR3 spans 14 amino acids. Here the CDR3 reads CASSFGLNQETQYF. The CDR3 DNA reads as TGTGCCAGCAGCTTCGGACTTAACCAAGAGACCCAGTACTTC.

The chain couples TRBV7-8 to TRBJ1-2, with 11 bases aligning to TRBD1. Germline CDR1 SGHVS, CDR2 FQNEAQ. V was pared by 5 bases and J by 7 bases, with 15 bases of the junction left unmatched. The CDR3 has 17 residues. The CDR3 here is CASSTQPWDRGKRGYTF. The CDR3 DNA reads as TGTGCCAGCAGCACCCAGCCCTGGGACAGGGGGAAGCGTGGCTACACCTTC.

This chain links TRBV5-1 with TRBJ2-2; 12 bases fit TRBD1. The CDR3 spans 17 residues. The germline V gene has CDR1 SGHRS and CDR2 YFSETQ. Trimming took 3 bases from V and 6 from J; bases not matched to a gene: 9. The CDR3 DNA reads TGCGCCAGCAGCTACCGACCGGGACAGGGGGCCGCCGGGGAGCTGTTTTTT. Translation gives CASSYRPGQGAAGELFF.

The gene calls are TRBV6-2 or TRBV6-3 and TRBJ1-2; TRBD1 matches at 7 bases. The CDR3 has 14 residues. Trimming cost V 7 bases and J 4 bases; bases outside gene matches: 9. Germline CDR1 reads MNHEY; CDR2 reads SVGEGT. The CDR3 loop reads CASTPGGQFYGYTF. CDR3 sequence (DNA): TGTGCCAGCACCCCAGGGGGACAGTTCTATGGCTACACCTTC.

The chain is built from TRBV5-8 and TRBJ2-2, with a tentative D call TRBD1 (5 bases). The V gene lost 4 bases and the J gene lost 0 bases, with 19 bases spanning the gap. Germline V gene sequence: CDR1 SGHTS, CDR2 YDEGEE. This CDR3 region has 18 residues. The CDR3 here is CASSPWPRQGSNTGELFF. For the CDR3, the DNA is TGTGCCAGCAGCCCCTGGCCCCGTCAGGGTTCGAACACCGGGGAGCTGTTTTTT.

The chain combines TRBV7-9 with TRBJ1-1; D remains unclear. Trimming stripped 5 bases from V and 1 base from J, with 8 bases between. This CDR3 comprises 13 residues. Germline V gene lookup returns CDR1 SEHNR and CDR2 FQNEAQ (reference sequence). The CDR3 nucleotides read TGTGCCAGCAGCCGTCAGGAGAACACTGAAGCTTTCTTT. Residues: CASSRQENTEAFF.

The CDR3 nucleotides read TGTGCCATCAGTGAGGCCAGGGGGTATCAGCCCCAGCATTTT. This encodes CAISEARGYQPQHF. The rearrangement links TRBV10-3 to TRBJ1-5, with 7 bases that match TRBD1. There are 14 residues in the CDR3. Trimming removed 2 bases from V and 5 bases from J; junction bases left unmatched: 3. The germline V gene has CDR1 ENHRY and CDR2 SYGVKD.

The chain has TRBV9 and TRBJ2-1, with a possible D match to TRBD2 (6 bases). CDR3 size: 16 residues. Trimming took off 2 bases at V and 0 bases at J, with 12 bases between the two ends. In germline, CDR1 is SGDLS, CDR2 YYNGEE. The DNA for the CDR3 is TGTGCCAGCAGCGTTAGCGGCGGCAGCTCCTACAATGAGCAGTTCTTC. This encodes CASSVSGGSSYNEQFF.